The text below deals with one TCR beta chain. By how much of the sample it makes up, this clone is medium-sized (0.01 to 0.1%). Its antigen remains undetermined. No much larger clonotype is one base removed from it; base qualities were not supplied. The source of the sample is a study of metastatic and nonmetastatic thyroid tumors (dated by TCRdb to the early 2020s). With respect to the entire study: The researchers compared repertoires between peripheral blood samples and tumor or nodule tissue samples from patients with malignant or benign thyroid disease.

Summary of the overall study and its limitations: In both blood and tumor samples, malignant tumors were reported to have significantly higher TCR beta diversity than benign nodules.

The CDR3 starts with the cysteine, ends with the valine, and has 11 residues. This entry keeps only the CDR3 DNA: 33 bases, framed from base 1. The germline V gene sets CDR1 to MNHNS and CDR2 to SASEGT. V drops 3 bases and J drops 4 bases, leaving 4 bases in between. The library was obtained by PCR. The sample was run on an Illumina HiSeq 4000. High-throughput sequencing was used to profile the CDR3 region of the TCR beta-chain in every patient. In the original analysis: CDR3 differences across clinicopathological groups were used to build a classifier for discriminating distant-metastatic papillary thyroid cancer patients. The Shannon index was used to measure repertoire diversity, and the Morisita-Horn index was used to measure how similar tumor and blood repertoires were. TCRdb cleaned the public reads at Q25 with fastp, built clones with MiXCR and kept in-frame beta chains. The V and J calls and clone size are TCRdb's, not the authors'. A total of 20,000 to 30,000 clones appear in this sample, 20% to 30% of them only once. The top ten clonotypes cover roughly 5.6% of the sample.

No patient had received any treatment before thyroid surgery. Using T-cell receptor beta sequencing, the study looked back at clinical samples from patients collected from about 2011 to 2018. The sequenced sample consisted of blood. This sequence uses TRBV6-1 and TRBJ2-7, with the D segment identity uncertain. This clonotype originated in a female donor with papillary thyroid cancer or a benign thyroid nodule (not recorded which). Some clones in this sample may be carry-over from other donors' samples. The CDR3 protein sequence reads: CASSEGYEQYV. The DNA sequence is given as TGTGCCAGCAGTGAGGGGTACGAGCAGTACGTC.